This T cell receptor beta chain originates from a study of T cells in Graves' hyperthyroidism and ophthalmopathy. No ophthalmopathy progression within 18 months constituted stable Graves' hyperthyroidism. PBMCs came from around 9.7 ml fresh peripheral blood. The TCR beta CDR3 regions underwent amplification using RNA transcripts as the source. With the HTBI primer set, the TCR CDR3 went through a first round of RT-PCR. MiXCR, run by TCRdb on the multiplex PCR reads, gives a single entry per CDR3 protein. The data show more than 300,000 distinct CDR3 sequences, approximately 15% seen once. CDR1 is SGHTA, CDR2 FQGTGA, per germline. This CDR3 spans 16 amino acids. The ends were cut back, 2 bases at V and 4 bases at J, with 12 bases in the middle. This clonotype was seen a handful of times.

The sequenced sample was blood. The origin of this receptor is a woman aged 25 to 39 with Graves' hyperthyroidism. The gene calls are TRBV7-3 and TRBJ2-6; D tentatively reads TRBD1 or TRBD2 (5 bases each). The CDR3 reads CASSLSGTPGANVLTF. The CDR3 coding sequence is TGTGCCAGCAGCTTATCCGGGACGCCGGGGGCCAACGTCCTGACTTTC.